This TCR beta chain was recorded in a study of blood T cell repertoires in COVID-19 (dated by TCRdb to 2018 to 2021). Looking at the study overall: Samples from collaborators originated in the United States, Italy and Spain and spanned both the acute and convalescent phases of COVID-19. The material from the prospective study consisted of cDNA or gDNA derived from T cells, B-cell-depleted T cells, or PBMCs. Subjects who had been exposed to COVID-19, were actively infected with it, or had recovered from it provided the deeply sampled blood TCRbeta repertoires that made up the dataset. The repertoires were released in a freely available public database meant as a resource for research on the immune response to SARS-CoV-2. The samples were drawn from the first 160 participants of the ongoing ImmuneRACE study and from 1,254 subjects provided by 6 global collaborators. The sample metadata nearly always contained a de-identified subject ID, COVID-19 status, age in years and sex. HLA class I and class II types, where available, came from metadata supplied by the sample provider rather than from assay-based typing.

At one collaborating source in Seattle, patients were enrolled during active infection and were followed longitudinally through the course of disease. The collaborating institutions used their own protocols to collect whole blood in K2EDTA tubes. For TCRbeta analysis, collaborators shipped samples in one of three forms: frozen whole blood, isolated PBMCs, or DNA extracted from either of those sample types. On this clone: Its specific antigen is unknown. No base quality information exists; no much larger clone differs at one position.

The germline V gene encodes CDR1 MNHNY and CDR2 SVGAGI (reference sequence). V loses 4 bases, J loses 6 bases, and the germline ends lie 9 bases apart. The CDR3 contains 13 residues, cysteine and phenylalanine counted. The entry retains the CDR3 DNA only, 39 bases that are in frame from base 1. General findings and caveats noted by the study authors: The quantity of clinical and demographic metadata differed by source and by participant and was supplied without curation.

TCRbeta CDR3 regions were amplified from genomic DNA by means of the immunoSEQ Assay, a bias-controlled multiplex PCR. The study's processing was this. The number of nucleated cells in each sample was estimated from the amplification of reference gene primers within the assay. To quantify the absolute abundance of each unique TCRbeta CDR3 rearrangement, sequence reads were collapsed and filtered. For each sample, productive Simpson clonality was calculated by taking the square root of Simpson's diversity index across productive rearrangements. Here the immuneACCESS table is served through TCRdb, limited to in-frame sequences with V and J called. Missing clones are a known gap in these copies; in checked studies unresolved V genes cover under half, and the rest lacks a known reason. V and J calls and clone size are those listed in that table; D and trimming were worked out from the DNA. In this sample the table shows about 160,000 clones, around 74% of which occur a single time. The top ten constitute around 8% of the sample.

The sequencing input was peripheral blood. The clonotype originates from a woman aged 55-70 years with COVID-19, enrolled during active disease. Recombination linked TRBV6-6 to TRBJ2-2; the D region possibly corresponds to TRBD1 (6 bases align). CDR3 reads: CASSSTGPGELFF. The sequenced DNA: TGTGCCAGCAGTTCCACAGGGCCCGGGGAGCTGTTTTTT.